Listed below are T cell receptor beta chains from one sample, sequenced in a study of shared clonotypes between healthy human individuals. TCRdb's table, derived via immunoSEQ multiplex PCR, lists solely in-frame clones and lacks some. Among fewer than 800,000 clones listed, 92% were seen once. Sequenced: naive CD8+ T cells sorted from blood. These receptors were taken from a man in his thirties or forties in good health. Both conserved end residues are part of each CDR3. A D gene is named only where the DNA matches it firmly. Clone size is given for some rows only: seen once, a few or many times, or a class if the clone is expanded.

>NA|TRBV10-3|TRBJ1-1|NA|14
TGTGCCATCAGTCTAGGGACGATGAACACTGAAGCTTTCTTT
CAISLGTMNTEAFF
>NA|TRBV27|TRBJ2-7|NA|13
TGTGCCAGCAGTTTTAGCTACGGCTACGAGCAGTACTTC
CASSFSYGYEQYF
>TRBD1|TRBV27|TRBJ2-7|NA|16
TGTGCCAGCAGTTTATTGGTAGAGACAGGGCTCTACGAGCAGTACTTC
CASSLLVETGLYEQYF
>TRBD2|TRBV7-3|TRBJ2-3|NA|15
TGTGCCAGCAGCTTAGTAGCGGGAGGGGCAGATACGCAGTATTTT
CASSLVAGGADTQYF
>NA|TRBV18|TRBJ1-1|NA|15
TGTGCCAGCTCACGAGGAGGGGTTGGGTGGCCTGAAGCTTTCTTT
CASSRGGVGWPEAFF
>NA|TRBV28|TRBJ1-1|NA|15
TGTGCCAGCAGTTTCGCCGACAGGACGAACACTGAAGCTTTCTTT
CASSFADRTNTEAFF
>TRBD2|TRBV19|TRBJ2-7|NA|14
TGTGCCAGTAGTCCCTGGACTAGCGGCTACGAGCAGTACTTC
CASSPWTSGYEQYF
>TRBD1|TRBV27|TRBJ1-1|once|14
TGTGCCAGCAGTCAAGGACAGGGCAGCACTGAAGCTTTCTTT
CASSQGQGSTEAFF
>NA|TRBV28|TRBJ2-5|once|16
TGTGCCAGCAGTCATTCCCCCCAGACCCTAGGGGAGACCCAGTACTTC
CASSHSPQTLGETQYF
>NA|TRBV5-1|TRBJ2-1|NA|15
TGCGCCAGCCAGGGACTCCCAGCGGAGTACAATGAGCAGTTCTTC
CASQGLPAEYNEQFF
>TRBD1|TRBV4-1|TRBJ2-7|NA|14
TGCGCCAGCAGTCCGGGGACAGGATACTACGAGCAGTACTTC
CASSPGTGYYEQYF
>NA|TRBV2|TRBJ1-5|NA|13
TGTGCCAGCAGTGGCGGACTTGTTCAGCCCCAGCATTTT
CASSGGLVQPQHF
>NA|TRBV11-2|TRBJ2-1|NA|19
TGTGCCAGCAGCTTAGAACCTTTCGGGGAGTGGCCGAAACGCGTTGAGCAGTTCTTC
CASSLEPFGEWPKRVEQFF
>NA|TRBV7-9|TRBJ1-5|few|12
TGTGCCAGCAGCTTATATGCTCAGCCCCAGCATTTT
CASSLYAQPQHF
>NA|TRBV15|TRBJ2-7|NA|11
TGTGCCACCAGGGAGGGGTACGAGCAGTACTTC
CATREGYEQYF
>NA|TRBV7-2|TRBJ2-7|NA|15
TGTGCCAGCAGCCGACTCCTGACAAAGTCCTACGAGCAGTACTTC
CASSRLLTKSYEQYF
>TRBD2|TRBV18|TRBJ2-3|once|15
TGTGCCAGCTCACCGGGACTAGCGAGCACAGATACGCAGTATTTT
CASSPGLASTDTQYF
>TRBD2|TRBV7-2|TRBJ2-1|NA|16
TGTGCCAGCTCCCTTAATAGCGGGAACTGGTACAATGAGCAGTTCTTC
CASSLNSGNWYNEQFF